Below, 5 T cell receptor beta chains from the same sample are listed, as sequenced in a study of CD8 T cells in ankylosing spondylitis. A single record per CDR3 protein comes from TCRdb applying MiXCR to the 5' RACE reads. The data hold approximately 200,000 distinct CDR3 sequences, with 10% to 15% observed a single time. Sequencing used blood, either unsorted or a sorted T cell fraction (not recorded which). These TCRs come from a female donor with ankylosing spondylitis or in good health (not recorded which).

The sample holds a few counts of this clonotype. The chain joins TRBV24-1 to TRBJ2-2, with D perhaps TRBD1 or TRBD2 (5 bases each). This CDR3 comprises 14 residues. Trimming removed 0 bases from V and 7 bases from J, with 8 bases in between. In germline, CDR1 is KGHDR, CDR2 SFDVKD. CDR3 sequence: CATSDLGGRGELFF. The CDR3 nucleotides are TGTGCCACCAGTGATTTGGGGGGTCGCGGGGAGCTGTTTTTT.

This clonotype was found many times. The chain carries TRBV5-1 and TRBJ2-3, with D possibly matching TRBD2 (5 bases). Germline CDR1 SGHRS, CDR2 YFSETQ. Trimming took 0 bases from V and 0 from J, leaving 20 bases between them. There are 19 residues in the CDR3. CDR3 sequence reads: CASSLGSIIARGSTDTQYF. Written as DNA, the CDR3 is TGCGCCAGCAGCTTGGGTAGCATTATAGCGCGAGGGAGCACAGATACGCAGTATTTT.

This clonotype showed up many times. V and J are TRBV20-1 and TRBJ1-1; D is uncertain. The CDR3 has 11 residues. Trimming pared 4 bases from V and 1 base from J, leaving 4 bases between. Germline V gene sequence: CDR1 DFQATT, CDR2 SNEGSKA (reference sequence). The CDR3 spells CSATRNTEAFF. As DNA, the CDR3 is TGCAGTGCTACGAGGAACACTGAAGCTTTCTTT.

This clonotype was observed many times. The J gene is TRBJ1-2, the V gene TRBV7-2, with D uncertain. V lost 1 base and J 4 bases, leaving 7 bases between the germline ends. This CDR3 comprises 13 residues. In germline, CDR1 is SGHTA, CDR2 FQGNSA. The CDR3 DNA is TGTGCCAGCAGCTTAGACAGTGCCTATGGCTACACCTTC. As protein: CASSLDSAYGYTF.

This clonotype has at least ten counts. The rearrangement links TRBV7-3 to TRBJ2-1, with 11 bases lining up with TRBD2. The V gene's germline CDR1 is SGHTA and CDR2 FQGTGA. Trimming at V came to 5 bases and at J to 6 bases, leaving 9 bases not matched to a gene. CDR3 length equals 16 residues. Here the CDR3 reads CASSARLAGGRNEQFF. The CDR3 DNA reads TGTGCCAGCAGCGCCCGCCTAGCGGGAGGACGCAATGAGCAGTTCTTC.